A selection of T cell receptor beta chains follows, all from one sample in a study of response to subunit inactivated influenza vaccine. Via MiXCR, TCRdb re-called the RT-PCR reads, giving one row per CDR3 protein. This sample has some 500,000 distinct CDR3 sequences, with 15% to 20% found just once. The sample here was CD4+ T cells sorted from PBMCs, taken about 24 months after vaccination. The receptor set was obtained from a man aged 50 to 75 who received an inactivated influenza vaccine. The CDR3 runs from the conserved cysteine through the conserved F or W. Each record gives: J gene, D gene, V gene, clone size, CDR3 protein, CDR3 DNA. The D gene is left open where the match is weak. The size of a clone is reported for some rows only, either as once, few or many, or as a class for expanded clones.

j_gene: TRBJ2-1; d_gene: NA; v_gene: TRBV15; abundance: few; CDR3aa: CATSRVMGGGTGEQFF; CDR3nt: TGTGCCACCAGCAGAGTTATGGGCGGGGGCACCGGTGAGCAGTTCTTC
j_gene: TRBJ2-1; d_gene: TRBD2; v_gene: TRBV12-3/TRBV12-4; abundance: many; CDR3aa: CASRRAGVHEQFF; CDR3nt: TGTGCCAGCAGGCGAGCGGGAGTCCATGAGCAGTTCTTC
j_gene: TRBJ1-6; d_gene: NA; v_gene: TRBV20-1; abundance: NA; CDR3aa: CSARSEGNSPLHF; CDR3nt: TGCAGTGCTCGAAGCGAGGGGAATTCACCCCTCCACTTT
j_gene: TRBJ1-3; d_gene: NA; v_gene: TRBV4-3; abundance: NA; CDR3aa: CASSQDLEGTGNTIYF; CDR3nt: TGCGCCAGCAGCCAAGACTTGGAAGGGACTGGAAACACCATATATTTT
j_gene: TRBJ2-5; d_gene: NA; v_gene: TRBV5-1; abundance: NA; CDR3aa: CASSFQRETQYF; CDR3nt: TGCGCCAGCAGCTTCCAGAGGGAGACCCAGTACTTC
j_gene: TRBJ1-4; d_gene: NA; v_gene: TRBV5-1; abundance: NA; CDR3aa: CASSPDRTYNEKLFF; CDR3nt: TGCGCCAGCAGCCCCGACAGGACCTATAATGAAAAACTGTTTTTT
j_gene: TRBJ2-5; d_gene: NA; v_gene: TRBV13; abundance: NA; CDR3aa: CASSVLWRGKETQYF; CDR3nt: TGTGCCAGCAGCGTTTTGTGGCGGGGTAAGGAGACCCAGTACTTC
j_gene: TRBJ2-1; d_gene: TRBD2; v_gene: TRBV7-2; abundance: few; CDR3aa: CASSFRTSAYNEQFF; CDR3nt: TGTGCCAGCAGCTTCAGGACTAGCGCCTACAATGAGCAGTTCTTC
j_gene: TRBJ2-7; d_gene: TRBD2; v_gene: TRBV7-2; abundance: NA; CDR3aa: CASSLALAGPYEQYF; CDR3nt: TGTGCCAGCAGCTTAGCGCTAGCGGGGCCCTACGAGCAGTACTTC
j_gene: TRBJ2-5; d_gene: NA; v_gene: TRBV4-1; abundance: many; CDR3aa: CASSQPWTEETQYF; CDR3nt: TGCGCCAGCAGCCAACCTTGGACAGAAGAGACCCAGTACTTC
j_gene: TRBJ2-7; d_gene: NA; v_gene: TRBV6-2/TRBV6-3; abundance: NA; CDR3aa: CASSYSPLGRGSYEQYF; CDR3nt: TGTGCCAGCAGTTACAGCCCTCTCGGCAGGGGTTCCTACGAGCAGTACTTC
j_gene: TRBJ2-2; d_gene: TRBD2; v_gene: TRBV6-5; abundance: NA; CDR3aa: CASSYSSGGGDTGELFF; CDR3nt: TGTGCCAGCAGTTACTCGAGCGGGGGAGGGGACACCGGGGAGCTGTTTTTT
j_gene: TRBJ1-1; d_gene: NA; v_gene: TRBV29-1; abundance: NA; CDR3aa: CSVKRTSVAFF; CDR3nt: TGCAGCGTGAAGAGAACGAGTGTAGCTTTCTTT
j_gene: TRBJ1-2; d_gene: TRBD1; v_gene: TRBV20-1; abundance: few; CDR3aa: CSGPTGEVGGYTF; CDR3nt: TGCAGTGGCCCGACAGGGGAAGTAGGTGGCTACACCTTC
j_gene: TRBJ1-4; d_gene: NA; v_gene: TRBV20-1; abundance: few; CDR3aa: CSASAPATNEKLFF; CDR3nt: TGCAGTGCTAGTGCCCCAGCAACTAATGAAAAACTGTTTTTT
j_gene: TRBJ2-7; d_gene: NA; v_gene: TRBV27; abundance: NA; CDR3aa: CASRKQGLYEQYF; CDR3nt: TGTGCCAGCAGAAAACAGGGTTTATACGAGCAGTACTTC
j_gene: TRBJ2-3; d_gene: TRBD2; v_gene: TRBV7-3; abundance: NA; CDR3aa: CASSLGLAGVSDTQYF; CDR3nt: TGTGCCAGCAGCTTGGGACTAGCGGGAGTGTCGGATACGCAGTATTTT
j_gene: TRBJ2-1; d_gene: TRBD2; v_gene: TRBV29-1; abundance: few; CDR3aa: CSVDYPGRAKGEQFF; CDR3nt: TGCAGCGTTGATTATCCCGGGAGGGCCAAGGGTGAGCAGTTCTTC
j_gene: TRBJ1-5; d_gene: NA; v_gene: TRBV15; abundance: few; CDR3aa: CATSRYPVWPQHF; CDR3nt: TGTGCCACCAGCAGGTACCCCGTTTGGCCCCAGCATTTT
j_gene: TRBJ2-1; d_gene: TRBD2; v_gene: TRBV18; abundance: few; CDR3aa: CASSPRLAGNNEQFF; CDR3nt: TGTGCCAGCTCACCGCGCCTAGCGGGAAACAATGAGCAGTTCTTC
j_gene: TRBJ2-5; d_gene: TRBD2; v_gene: TRBV6-1; abundance: NA; CDR3aa: CASSQSERGTYQETQYF; CDR3nt: TGTGCCAGCAGTCAATCCGAGCGGGGGACGTACCAAGAGACCCAGTACTTC
j_gene: TRBJ1-6; d_gene: NA; v_gene: TRBV7-3; abundance: NA; CDR3aa: CASRAGRNSPLHF; CDR3nt: TGTGCCAGCAGGGCGGGACGCAATTCACCCCTCCACTTT
j_gene: TRBJ2-7; d_gene: TRBD2; v_gene: TRBV5-5; abundance: few; CDR3aa: CASSLEVSGMAYEQYF; CDR3nt: TGTGCCAGCAGCTTGGAAGTTAGCGGGATGGCCTACGAGCAGTACTTC
j_gene: TRBJ2-7; d_gene: TRBD1; v_gene: TRBV12-3/TRBV12-4; abundance: NA; CDR3aa: CASRPGTGGSYEQYF; CDR3nt: TGTGCCAGCAGACCAGGGACAGGGGGCTCCTACGAGCAGTACTTC
j_gene: TRBJ1-1; d_gene: NA; v_gene: TRBV7-2; abundance: few; CDR3aa: CASSLAPGRAWEAFF; CDR3nt: TGTGCCAGCAGCTTAGCCCCGGGCAGGGCTTGGGAAGCTTTCTTT
j_gene: TRBJ1-3; d_gene: NA; v_gene: TRBV6-1; abundance: NA; CDR3aa: CASETDISGGNTIYF; CDR3nt: TGTGCCAGTGAAACCGACATATCAGGCGGAAACACCATATATTTT
j_gene: TRBJ2-7; d_gene: TRBD1; v_gene: TRBV29-1; abundance: few; CDR3aa: CSAKRGQGSHEQYF; CDR3nt: TGCAGCGCCAAAAGGGGACAGGGGTCCCACGAGCAGTACTTC
j_gene: TRBJ1-2; d_gene: TRBD1; v_gene: TRBV12-3/TRBV12-4; abundance: many; CDR3aa: CASSAGQGLGYTF; CDR3nt: TGTGCCAGCAGTGCAGGACAGGGCCTTGGCTACACCTTC
j_gene: TRBJ2-7; d_gene: TRBD2; v_gene: TRBV4-3; abundance: few; CDR3aa: CASSQTSGSGEQYF; CDR3nt: TGCGCCAGCAGCCAGACTAGCGGGAGCGGCGAGCAGTACTTC
j_gene: TRBJ1-2; d_gene: NA; v_gene: TRBV9; abundance: NA; CDR3aa: CASSVGSSSGYGYTF; CDR3nt: TGTGCCAGCAGCGTAGGGAGTAGCAGCGGGTATGGCTACACCTTC
j_gene: TRBJ2-7; d_gene: NA; v_gene: TRBV10-3; abundance: NA; CDR3aa: CAIRQGYEQYF; CDR3nt: TGTGCCATCAGACAGGGCTACGAGCAGTACTTC
j_gene: TRBJ2-2; d_gene: NA; v_gene: TRBV10-3; abundance: NA; CDR3aa: CATRSANTGELFF; CDR3nt: TGTGCCACCAGAAGTGCGAACACCGGGGAGCTGTTTTTT
j_gene: TRBJ2-7; d_gene: TRBD1; v_gene: TRBV2; abundance: few; CDR3aa: CASRRDRGPGYEQYF; CDR3nt: TGTGCCAGCAGAAGGGACAGGGGGCCTGGCTACGAGCAGTACTTC
j_gene: TRBJ2-1; d_gene: TRBD1; v_gene: TRBV6-1; abundance: NA; CDR3aa: CASKDRGLVDEQFF; CDR3nt: TGTGCCAGCAAGGACAGGGGGTTGGTTGATGAGCAGTTCTTC
j_gene: TRBJ1-2; d_gene: TRBD1; v_gene: TRBV7-9; abundance: NA; CDR3aa: CASSTRDSFYGYTF; CDR3nt: TGTGCCAGCAGCACCCGGGACAGCTTCTATGGCTACACCTTC
j_gene: TRBJ1-6; d_gene: NA; v_gene: TRBV23-1; abundance: NA; CDR3aa: CASRGHGSSYNSPLHF; CDR3nt: TGCGCCAGCAGGGGGCACGGAAGCTCCTATAATTCACCCCTCCACTTT
j_gene: TRBJ2-7; d_gene: NA; v_gene: TRBV29-1; abundance: few; CDR3aa: CSVVGERYEQYF; CDR3nt: TGCAGCGTTGTGGGAGAGCGGTACGAGCAGTACTTC
j_gene: TRBJ1-4; d_gene: NA; v_gene: TRBV6-5; abundance: few; CDR3aa: CASSYSAGLNEKLFF; CDR3nt: TGTGCCAGCAGTTACTCGGCAGGGTTGAATGAAAAACTGTTTTTT
j_gene: TRBJ2-2; d_gene: NA; v_gene: TRBV7-9; abundance: many; CDR3aa: CASSLEAAGELFF; CDR3nt: TGTGCCAGCAGCTTAGAGGCGGCCGGGGAGCTGTTTTTT
j_gene: TRBJ1-1; d_gene: NA; v_gene: TRBV6-1; abundance: few; CDR3aa: CASRPSGENTEAFF; CDR3nt: TGTGCCAGCAGGCCTTCAGGGGAGAACACTGAAGCTTTCTTT
j_gene: TRBJ2-7; d_gene: NA; v_gene: TRBV18; abundance: NA; CDR3aa: CASSPMGVTYEQYF; CDR3nt: TGTGCCAGCTCTCCTATGGGGGTAACCTACGAGCAGTACTTC
j_gene: TRBJ1-1; d_gene: NA; v_gene: TRBV29-1; abundance: NA; CDR3aa: CSVARGGPNTEAFF; CDR3nt: TGCAGCGTTGCCAGAGGAGGCCCGAACACTGAAGCTTTCTTT
j_gene: TRBJ1-1; d_gene: NA; v_gene: TRBV6-5; abundance: NA; CDR3aa: CASGLSQGRDTEAFF; CDR3nt: TGTGCCAGCGGTTTGAGTCAGGGGAGGGACACTGAAGCTTTCTTT
j_gene: TRBJ2-2; d_gene: TRBD2; v_gene: TRBV28; abundance: NA; CDR3aa: CASSPGGQGRFGELFF; CDR3nt: TGTGCCAGCAGCCCGGGAGGGCAGGGGAGGTTCGGGGAGCTGTTTTTT
j_gene: TRBJ2-1; d_gene: TRBD1; v_gene: TRBV10-1; abundance: few; CDR3aa: CASSPAGTGAYEQFF; CDR3nt: TGCGCCAGCAGCCCTGCAGGGACAGGGGCCTATGAGCAGTTCTTC
j_gene: TRBJ2-3; d_gene: NA; v_gene: TRBV5-6; abundance: few; CDR3aa: CASSLVGRGTDTQYF; CDR3nt: TGTGCCAGCAGCTTGGTGGGCAGGGGAACAGATACGCAGTATTTT
j_gene: TRBJ2-1; d_gene: TRBD1; v_gene: TRBV20-1; abundance: NA; CDR3aa: CSARDGGQGSYNEQFF; CDR3nt: TGCAGTGCTAGAGATGGGGGACAGGGCTCCTACAATGAGCAGTTCTTC
j_gene: TRBJ2-3; d_gene: TRBD1; v_gene: TRBV20-1; abundance: NA; CDR3aa: CSAPRQGAYGDTQYF; CDR3nt: TGCAGTGCCCCCAGACAGGGGGCTTATGGAGATACGCAGTATTTT